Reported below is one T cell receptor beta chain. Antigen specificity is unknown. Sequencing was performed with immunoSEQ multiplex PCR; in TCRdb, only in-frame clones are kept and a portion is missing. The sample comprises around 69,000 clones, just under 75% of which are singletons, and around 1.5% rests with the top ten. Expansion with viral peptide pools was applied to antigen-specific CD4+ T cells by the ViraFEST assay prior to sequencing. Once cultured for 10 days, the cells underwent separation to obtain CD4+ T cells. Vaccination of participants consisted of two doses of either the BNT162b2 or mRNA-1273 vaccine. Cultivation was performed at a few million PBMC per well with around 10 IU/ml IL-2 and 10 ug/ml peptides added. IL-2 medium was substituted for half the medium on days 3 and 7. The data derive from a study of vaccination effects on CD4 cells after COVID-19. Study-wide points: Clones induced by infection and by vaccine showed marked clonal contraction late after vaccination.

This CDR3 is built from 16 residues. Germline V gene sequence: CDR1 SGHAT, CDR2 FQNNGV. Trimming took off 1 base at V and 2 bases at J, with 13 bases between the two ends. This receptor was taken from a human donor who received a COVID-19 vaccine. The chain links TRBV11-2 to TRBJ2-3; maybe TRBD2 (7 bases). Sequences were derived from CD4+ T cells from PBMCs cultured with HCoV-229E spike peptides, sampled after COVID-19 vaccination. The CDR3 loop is CASSLVTGGTTDTQYF. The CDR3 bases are TGTGCCAGCAGCTTAGTGACGGGGGGCACCACAGATACGCAGTATTTT.